This entry features one T cell receptor (beta chain) sequence. Its antigen remains undetermined. No qualities accompany the bases; no much larger clone lies one base away. This sample stems from a study of blood T cell repertoires in COVID-19 (dated by TCRdb to about 2020). For context, the study as a whole: The collaborator samples originated in the United States, Italy and Spain and spanned the acute and convalescent phases of COVID-19. The repertoires were made available in a free public database intended to serve as a resource for research on the immune response to SARS-CoV-2. The samples were drawn from two sources: the first 160 participants of the ongoing ImmuneRACE study, and 1,200 or so subjects contributed by 6 global collaborators. The material from the prospective study consisted of cDNA or gDNA derived from T cells, B-cell-depleted T cells, or PBMCs. The dataset comprised deeply sampled blood TCRbeta repertoires from subjects exposed to, actively infected with, or recovered from COVID-19. HLA class I and class II types, where available, came from metadata supplied by the sample provider rather than from assay-based typing. Sample metadata almost always included a de-identified subject ID, COVID-19 status, age in years and sex. The paper's findings and limits, for the study overall: Clinical and demographic metadata were provided uncurated, with the amount varying by source and participant.

V was cut back by 3 bases and J by 7 bases, leaving a gap of 4 bases between them. There are 11 amino acids in the CDR3, from cysteine to phenylalanine inclusive. Only CDR3 DNA is held: 33 bases, read in frame from base 1. The CDR1 and CDR2 encoded by the germline V gene are SGHVS and FQNEAQ. Samples from volunteer blood donors who had recovered from COVID-19 were contributed by a second Seattle source. Collaborating institutions collected whole blood in K2EDTA tubes following their own protocols. For TCRbeta analysis, collaborators shipped samples in one of three forms: frozen whole blood, isolated PBMCs, or DNA extracted from either of those sample types. The immunoSEQ Assay, a bias-controlled multiplex PCR, was used to amplify TCRbeta CDR3 regions from genomic DNA. Per the original workflow: Nucleated cell counts per sample were estimated from amplification of reference gene primers within the assay. To quantify the absolute abundance of each unique TCRbeta CDR3 rearrangement, sequence reads were collapsed and filtered. For each sample, productive Simpson clonality was calculated as the square root of Simpson's diversity index over productive rearrangements. TCRdb took over this immuneACCESS table, retaining in-frame rearrangements with V and J assigned. Such tables are incomplete; in checked studies, under half of the missing clones stem from an unresolved V gene, and the remainder is unexplained. Clone size and the V and J calls come from that table; the DNA yielded D and trimming. The sample includes some 130,000 clones, with 60% to 80% observed a single time. Over 9.5% of the sample is held by the ten biggest clonotypes.

Recombination connected TRBV7-8 to TRBJ2-1; the D gene is unclear. The receptor comes from a man in his fifties or sixties who had recovered from COVID-19. Sequences were obtained from peripheral blood. The CDR3 amino acid sequence is: CASSFRNEQFF. The sequenced DNA is TGTGCCAGCAGCTTCAGAAATGAGCAGTTCTTC.